The T cell receptor (beta chain) described here comes from a study of T cell responses to AZD1222 COVID-19 vaccine. Overall study findings and caveats: Donors were mostly white British, more females; clonal diversity possibly underestimated.

In its sample, this clone was seen once. Its antigen is unidentified. TCRdb keeps only in-frame clones here, not all; method: immunoSEQ multiplex PCR. Among 110,000 or so clones listed, 88% were seen once. In germline, CDR1 is MDHEN, CDR2 SYDVKM. With 5 bases removed from V and 3 bases from J, the gap between germline ends came to 8 bases. The CDR3 contains 13 residues. The TCR originated in an adult in good health. Sequences were derived from peripheral blood, sampled on day 0 of MenACWY control vaccination. This chain connects TRBV28 to TRBJ1-5; a weak D match, TRBD1 (5 bases). The CDR3 bases are TGTGCCAGCAGTACGGGGACCAATCAGCCCCAGCATTTT. Amino acids: CASSTGTNQPQHF. The complete variable domain, with remaining parts taken from reference TRBV28 and TRBJ1-5, reads DVKVTQSSRYLVKRTGEKVFLECVQDMDHENMFWYRQDPGLGLRLIYFSYDVKMKEKGDIPEGYSVSREKKERFSLILESASTNQTSMYLCASSTGTNQPQHFGDGTRLSIL.